This T cell receptor beta chain was recovered during a study of blood T cell repertoires in COVID-19. The wider study: The United States, Italy and Spain were the sources of the acute and convalescent COVID-19 samples. PBMCs, B-cell-depleted T cells, or T cells provided the cDNA or gDNA that made up the material.

The CDR3 totals 14 residues. The V gene's germline CDR1 is GTSNPN and CDR2 SVGIG (reference sequence). Trimming at V came to 5 bases and at J to 7 bases, leaving 11 bases not matched to a gene. In the original analysis: Reference gene primers were amplified, and this amplification served to estimate nucleated cell counts. Sequencing was performed with immunoSEQ multiplex PCR; in TCRdb, only in-frame clones are kept and a portion is missing. That table is the source of V, J and clone size, and D and trimming were worked out from the DNA. The data contain some 270,000 clones, approximately 85% of them seen just once; the ten biggest clones take up 5% to 7%.

The sample taken for sequencing was peripheral blood. The source is a woman older than 75 with COVID-19, enrolled during active disease. The chain links TRBV30 to TRBJ1-5; 7 bases agree with TRBD1. The CDR3 DNA is TGTGCCTGGTCAACGACAGGGTTTAGCCAGCCCCAGCATTTT. Its translation is CAWSTTGFSQPQHF.